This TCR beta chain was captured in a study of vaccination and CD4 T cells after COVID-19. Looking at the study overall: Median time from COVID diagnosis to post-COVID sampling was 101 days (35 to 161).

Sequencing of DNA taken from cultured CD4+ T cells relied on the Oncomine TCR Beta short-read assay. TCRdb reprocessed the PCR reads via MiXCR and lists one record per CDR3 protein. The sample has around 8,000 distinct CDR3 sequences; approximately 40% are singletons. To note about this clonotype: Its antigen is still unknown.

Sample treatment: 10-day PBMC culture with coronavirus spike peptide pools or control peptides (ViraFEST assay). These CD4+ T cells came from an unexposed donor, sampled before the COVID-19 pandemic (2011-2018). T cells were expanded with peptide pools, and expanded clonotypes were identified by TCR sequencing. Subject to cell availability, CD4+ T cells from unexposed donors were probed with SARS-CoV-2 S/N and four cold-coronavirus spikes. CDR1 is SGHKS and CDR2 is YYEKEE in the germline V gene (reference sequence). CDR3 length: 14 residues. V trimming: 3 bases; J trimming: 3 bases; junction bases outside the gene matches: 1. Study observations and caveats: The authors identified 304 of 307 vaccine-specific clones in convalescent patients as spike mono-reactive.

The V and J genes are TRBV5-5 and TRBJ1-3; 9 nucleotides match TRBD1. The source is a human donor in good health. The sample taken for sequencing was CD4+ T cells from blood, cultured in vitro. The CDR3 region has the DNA TGTGCCAGCAGCTGGGACAGGGTTGGAAACACCATATATTTT. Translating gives CASSWDRVGNTIYF.